A single sample is the source of the 25 T cell receptor beta chains below, sequenced in a study of T cell responses to AZD1222 COVID-19 vaccine. Only in-frame clones appear in the TCRdb table, and some are missing; sequencing was by immunoSEQ multiplex PCR. The sample consists of fewer than 130,000 clones, roughly 92% of them appearing once. Sequencing was performed on peripheral blood, taken 28 days after the second AZD1222 dose. The receptors shown here come from an adult who received the AZD1222 COVID-19 vaccine.

This clone came up once. The chain employs TRBV12-5 and TRBJ2-5; 12 bases line up with TRBD2. Losses at the gene ends were 0 bases for V and 5 bases for J; bases not matched to a gene: 7. This CDR3 has 17 amino acids. Germline V gene lookup returns CDR1 LGHNT and CDR2 FRNRAP. In DNA, the CDR3 is TGTGCTAGTGGTTTGGTAATACTAGCGGGGGGCGGGGAGACCCAGTACTTC. Residues: CASGLVILAGGGETQYF. The full variable domain, rest sourced from reference TRBV12-5 and TRBJ2-5, is DARVTQTPRHKVTEMGQEVTMRCQPILGHNTVFWYRQTMMQGLELLAYFRNRAPLDDSGMPKDRFSAEMPDATLATLKIQPSEPRDSAVYFCASGLVILAGGGETQYFGPGTRLLVL.

This chain connects TRBV5-1 to TRBJ2-5; D not certain. Between the trimmed V and J ends, which lost 1 base and 6 bases, there was a span of 13 bases. Looked up from germline, CDR1 is SGHRS and CDR2 is YFSETQ. The CDR3 is made up of 14 amino acids. Here the CDR3 reads CASSLLTYSQTQYF. CDR3 nucleotide sequence: TGCGCCAGCAGCTTGTTAACGTATAGCCAGACCCAGTACTTC.

This clone has more than one count but fewer than ten. V is TRBV14 and J is TRBJ1-1; D gene uncertain. CDR3 length: 13 amino acids. The ends were cut back, 3 bases at V and 4 bases at J, with 9 bases in the middle. Germline loops: CDR1 SGHDN, CDR2 FVKESK. The CDR3 sequence: CASSQGLSTEAFF. The CDR3 coding sequence is TGTGCCAGCAGCCAGGGTTTGAGCACTGAAGCTTTCTTT.

This chain joins TRBV18 and TRBJ2-7, with no clear D. Trimming took 1 base from V and 5 from J, leaving 3 bases between them. This CDR3 comprises 11 residues. CDR1 and CDR2 from the germline V gene are KGHSH and LQKENI. The CDR3 DNA reads as TGTGCCAGCTCACCACAGCACGAGCAGTACTTC. This sequence encodes CASSPQHEQYF.

V gene TRBV9 combines with J gene TRBJ2-3; no definite D call. CDR3 length: 14 amino acids. Trimming removed 0 bases from V and 2 bases from J, with 7 bases in between. The germline gives CDR1 SGDLS, CDR2 YYNGEE. The CDR3 region is CASSVGGVTDTQYF. The CDR3 bases are TGTGCCAGCAGCGTAGGGGGTGTCACAGATACGCAGTATTTT.

The chain combines TRBV6-2 or TRBV6-3 with TRBJ2-3, with D uncertain. Germline CDR1 reads MNHEY; CDR2 reads SVGEGT. V lost 1 base and J lost 0, with 17 bases in between. CDR3 length: 18 amino acids. Here the CDR3 reads CASSYWNPRVQSTDTQYF. The CDR3, as DNA: TGTGCCAGCAGTTACTGGAATCCTAGAGTCCAGAGCACAGATACGCAGTATTTT.

This chain joins TRBV7-2 and TRBJ1-3; 8 nucleotides align to TRBD1. Germline CDR1 SGHTA, CDR2 FQGNSA. V trimming: 5 bases; J trimming: 3 bases; junction bases outside the gene matches: 3. The CDR3 extends over 14 amino acids. For the CDR3, the DNA is TGTGCCAGCAGCAGACAGGGGAGTGGAAACACCATATATTTT. This codes for CASSRQGSGNTIYF.

This chain links TRBV5-1 with TRBJ1-4; TRBD1 matches 7 bases. Germline trimming cut 4 bases from V and 2 bases from J; bases unmatched to any gene: 8. Germline V CDR1 and CDR2: SGHRS, YFSETQ. The CDR3 runs 16 residues. CDR3 in amino acids: CASSPTGVGTNEKLFF. CDR3 sequence (DNA): TGCGCCAGCAGCCCCACAGGGGTCGGTACTAATGAAAAACTGTTTTTT.

The rearrangement links TRBV20-1 to TRBJ1-1; D is unclear. V lost 0 bases and J 4 bases, leaving 3 bases between the germline ends. This CDR3 comprises 11 residues. Germline CDR1 reads DFQATT; CDR2 reads SNEGSKA (reference sequence). CDR3 in amino acids: CSARDLTEAFF. The CDR3 coding sequence is TGCAGTGCTAGAGATCTCACTGAAGCTTTCTTT.

The chain couples TRBV5-6 to TRBJ2-3; D is perhaps TRBD1 (5 bases). Trimming pared 1 base from V and 1 base from J, leaving 13 bases between. CDR1 is SGHDT, CDR2 YYEEEE, per germline. The CDR3 contains 16 residues. The CDR3 DNA reads TGTGCCAGCAGCTTGATGGACACCTTGGGCACAGATACGCAGTATTTT. Amino acid sequence: CASSLMDTLGTDTQYF.

The chain is built from TRBV2 and TRBJ1-1; the D gene is possibly TRBD1 (5 bases). Trimming removed 4 bases at V and 1 base at J, with 10 bases between. This CDR3 has 14 residues. From germline, CDR1 is SNHLY and CDR2 FYNNEI. In DNA form, the CDR3 reads TGTGCCAGCAGTGGAGACGGGGGGAACACTGAAGCTTTCTTT. As protein: CASSGDGGNTEAFF.

This chain connects TRBV7-2 to TRBJ2-1; perhaps TRBD1 as D (5 bases). The CDR3 consists of 14 residues. V was trimmed by 3 bases and J by 2 bases, leaving 8 bases between them. From germline, CDR1 is SGHTA and CDR2 FQGNSA. The CDR3 nucleotides read TGTGCCAGCAGCTTCAGACAGACCTACAATGAGCAGTTCTTC. This gives the protein CASSFRQTYNEQFF.

The V gene is TRBV7-2, the J gene TRBJ1-5, with D unclear. Germline V lookup: CDR1 SGHTA, CDR2 FQGNSA. Trimming cost V 1 base and J 7 bases, with 8 bases left between them. CDR3 length: 13 amino acids. The CDR3 coding sequence is TGTGCCAGCAGCTTAGGTTGGCGACAGCCCCAGCATTTT. Translated: CASSLGWRQPQHF.

This clone showed up just once. The V call is TRBV5-4, the J call TRBJ1-6; D is possibly TRBD1 (6 bases). The V end was cut by 2 bases, the J end by 7 bases, with 19 bases between. The germline V gene encodes CDR1 SGHNT and CDR2 YYREEE (reference sequence). The CDR3 length is 17 residues. For the CDR3, the DNA is TGTGCCAGCAGCTTCTTCTCAGGGGCCGCCGTGAATTCACCCCTCCACTTT. Translation: CASSFFSGAAVNSPLHF. Filled out from reference TRBV5-4 and TRBJ1-6, the complete variable domain reads ETGVTQSPTHLIKTRGQQVTLRCSSQSGHNTVSWYQQALGQGPQFIFQYYREEENGRGNFPPRFSGLQFPNYSSELNVNALELDDSALYLCASSFFSGAAVNSPLHFGNGTRLTVT.

The chain links TRBV21-1 to TRBJ1-1; TRBD1, the D gene given by the table, was not confirmed from the DNA. TRBV21-1 is classified as a pseudogene. This CDR3 is built from 16 residues. The CDR3, as DNA: TGTGCCAGCAGCTTAGATACAGGGGGCGAAAACACTGAAGCTTTCTTT. Its protein product is CASSLDTGGENTEAFF.

This chain joins TRBV10-3 and TRBJ2-7, with D perhaps matching TRBD1 (5 bases). In germline, CDR1 is ENHRY, CDR2 SYGVKD. This CDR3 is built from 14 residues. Trimming took off 4 bases at V and 3 bases at J, with 13 bases between the two ends. The CDR3 reads CAISVLRADYEQYF. CDR3 nucleotides: TGTGCCATCAGTGTACTCAGGGCTGACTACGAGCAGTACTTC.

The V call is TRBV9, the J call TRBJ1-5, with 10 positions matching TRBD1. The CDR3 covers 15 residues. V trimming: 3 bases; J trimming: 2 bases; junction bases outside the gene matches: 2. Germline-derived CDR1 and CDR2 are SGDLS and YYNGEE. The CDR3 DNA reads TGTGCCAGCAGCGAGGGGACAGGGGGCAATCAGCCCCAGCATTTT. Protein product: CASSEGTGGNQPQHF.

The chain combines TRBV2 with TRBJ2-7; D might be TRBD1 (6 bases). V shed 5 bases and J shed 0 bases, with 8 bases lying between them. Germline loops: CDR1 SNHLY, CDR2 FYNNEI. The CDR3 runs to 13 residues. CDR3 sequence reads: CASSPTGSYEQYF. The CDR3 DNA reads TGTGCCAGCAGTCCGACAGGCTCCTACGAGCAGTACTTC. Full variable domain (rest looked up from reference TRBV2 and TRBJ2-7): EPEVTQTPSHQVTQMGQEVILRCVPISNHLYFYWYRQILGQKVEFLVSFYNNEISEKSEIFDDQFSVERPDGSNFTLKIRSTKLEDSAMYFCASSPTGSYEQYFGPGTRLTVT.

The gene calls are TRBV10-3 and TRBJ1-5, with 10 bases that match TRBD1. With V trimmed by 5 bases and J by 0 bases, 7 bases remained unmatched. Germline-derived CDR1 and CDR2 are ENHRY and SYGVKD. The CDR3 covers 17 residues. CDR3: CAISPGQGLSSNQPQHF. DNA for the CDR3: TGTGCCATCAGTCCGGGACAGGGGCTCTCTAGCAATCAGCCCCAGCATTTT.

This chain links TRBV7-2 with TRBJ1-2, with unresolved D. V dropped 2 bases and J dropped 4 bases, with 8 bases sitting between them. The V gene's germline CDR1 is SGHTA and CDR2 FQGNSA. The CDR3 has 13 amino acids. The CDR3 spells CASSLIRAYGYTF. The CDR3 coding sequence is TGTGCCAGCAGCTTAATACGCGCCTATGGCTACACCTTC.

CDR3 nucleotides: TGTGCCAGCTCACCACAACGGAGGGGGACTAATGAAAAACTGTTTTTT. This encodes CASSPQRRGTNEKLFF. The J gene is TRBJ1-4, the V gene TRBV18; weak D call: TRBD1 (6 bases). Trimming stripped 1 base from V and 2 bases from J, with 11 bases between. In germline, CDR1 is KGHSH, CDR2 LQKENI. This CDR3 has 16 amino acids.

This chain connects TRBV2 to TRBJ2-7; no definite D call. Trimming removed 3 bases from V and 1 base from J, with 10 bases in between. CDR3 length: 14 amino acids. Germline V CDR1 and CDR2: SNHLY, FYNNEI. The CDR3 coding sequence is TGTGCCAGCAGTGATTTACGGATATCCTACGAGCAGTACTTC. Its translation is CASSDLRISYEQYF.

The V call is TRBV11-3, the J call TRBJ2-2; 12 bases map to TRBD1. This CDR3 has 15 amino acids. Unmatched junction bases numbered 3, after V lost 4 bases and J lost 6 bases. Germline CDR1 is SGHNT and CDR2 is YENEEA. Here the CDR3 reads CASSSGQGAAGELFF. Here the CDR3 DNA reads TGTGCCAGCAGCTCGGGACAGGGGGCCGCCGGGGAGCTGTTTTTT.

The rearrangement joins TRBV19 to TRBJ1-2, with D possibly being TRBD1 (6 bases). V lost 10 bases and J 7 bases, leaving 13 bases between the germline ends. The germline gives CDR1 LNHDA, CDR2 SQIVND (reference sequence). This CDR3 spans 11 amino acids. In DNA, the CDR3 is TGTGCCATCATCAGGGGCCCTGGCTACACCTTC. The encoded protein is CAIIRGPGYTF. The full variable domain, completed using reference TRBV19 and TRBJ1-2, is DGGITQSPKYLFRKEGQNVTLSCEQNLNHDAMYWYRQDPGQGLRLIYYSQIVNDFQKGDIAEGYSVSREKKESFPLTVTSAQKNPTAFYLCAIIRGPGYTFGSGTRLTVV.

The gene calls are TRBV7-2 and TRBJ2-5, with TRBD1 identical over 11 bases. The CDR3 length is 14 residues. CDR1 SGHTA and CDR2 FQGNSA come from the germline V gene. V shed 6 bases and J 4 bases; nucleotides not matched to a gene: 4. CDR3 region: CASRLGQGGETQYF. CDR3 nucleotide sequence: TGTGCCAGCAGGTTGGGACAGGGGGGAGAGACCCAGTACTTC.